This T cell receptor beta chain was identified during a study of shared clonotypes between healthy human individuals. Findings and caveats of the study: Naive subsets, compared against memory subsets, generally had larger estimated richness values.

The CDR3 consists of 12 residues. CDR1 MGHRA and CDR2 YSYEKL come from the germline V gene. The naive CD8 subset, CD45RO-negative cells positively selected for CCR7, excluded terminally differentiated effector memory CD45RA+ cells. In regard to this clone: Its antigen remains unknown. At one boundary the junction diverges from the germline segment, which might be a read error.

The run depth of the assay was deep. Method: immunoSEQ multiplex PCR; TCRdb's copy keeps in-frame clones and lacks some. This sample yields hundreds of thousands of clones, of which approximately 96% are seen a single time; approximately 0.11% belongs to the top ten. The gene calls are TRBV4-1 and TRBJ1-2; tentatively, D is TRBD1 (5 bases). This clonotype was sampled from a woman under 40 in good health. Sequencing input: naive CD8+ T cells sorted from blood. In DNA, the CDR3 is TGCGCCAGCAGCCAAGATCGGACATCCACTTGCTTC. It encodes CASSQDRTSTCF.